These T cell receptor beta chains were read from a single sample in a study of blood T cell repertoires in COVID-19. Profiling relied on immunoSEQ multiplex PCR, and the TCRdb table lists in-frame clones only, not all of them. The sample has about 110,000 clones, 70% to 85% seen once; the top ten hold about 14%. Sequencing was done on a sample of peripheral blood. The receptors were sampled from a woman aged 55 to 70 with acute or convalescent COVID-19. Both conserved end residues are part of each CDR3. A D gene is named only where the DNA matches it firmly. For some rows the clone size is stated as once, few or many, or as a class when expanded; others skip it.

clone_size d_call j_call v_call cdr3_nt cdr3_aa
many - TRBJ2-7 TRBV2 TGTGCCAGCAAGTCCACAGGACGTATCCCCCTGTTC CASKSTGRIPLF
- TRBD1 TRBJ2-7 TRBV28 TGTGCCAGCAGCTTACCCTGGGACAGAGATTATTCGTACTTC CASSLPWDRDYSYF
few - TRBJ1-2 TRBV6-5 TGTGCCAGCAGACAGGGAGCCTATGGCTACACCTTC CASRQGAYGYTF
once - TRBJ1-2 TRBV9 TGTGCCAGCAGCCCTGGGGACACTTTAATTATCTATGGCTACACCTTC CASSPGDTLIIYGYTF
once TRBD1 TRBJ1-5 TRBV4-1 TGCGCCAGCAGCCAAGGGACAGGGAACCAGCCCCAGCATTTT CASSQGTGNQPQHF
once - TRBJ1-6 TRBV30 TGTGCCTGGAGGGCAGGGGAGGGTTCACCCCTCCACTTT CAWRAGEGSPLHF
few - TRBJ2-7 TRBV19 TGTGCCAGTAGCGATACAGGGTACGAGCAGTACTTC CASSDTGYEQYF
- TRBD2 TRBJ2-1 TRBV27 TGTGCCAGCGGGACTAGTACACCGAATGAGCAGTTCTTC CASGTSTPNEQFF
- - TRBJ1-1 TRBV19 TGTGCCAGTAGTTCGGCAGGGAGGACTGAAGCTTTCTTT CASSSAGRTEAFF
- - TRBJ2-7 TRBV18 TGTGCCAGCTCACCAGCGGGACGGAGTGCCTACGAGCAGTACTTC CASSPAGRSAYEQYF
- - TRBJ1-6 TRBV28 TGTGCCAGCAGTTTATCCTCCCTGACGTGGGGAGTCCCCTATAATTCACCCCTCCACTTT CASSLSSLTWGVPYNSPLHF
- TRBD2 TRBJ2-7 TRBV6-5 TGTGCCAGCAGGGAGCGGGACTACGAGCAGTACTTC CASRERDYEQYF
- TRBD1 TRBJ2-3 TRBV29-1 TGCAGCGTTGATGGACAGGGGGAAAATACGCAGTATTTT CSVDGQGENTQYF
- - TRBJ1-5 TRBV6-1 TGTGCCAGCAGTGAAGGTTGGCAGGGCCAGCCCCAGCATTTT CASSEGWQGQPQHF
- TRBD1 TRBJ1-6 TRBV19 TGTGCCAGTACCCGAGGGACAGGGAGTTCACCCCTCCACTTT CASTRGTGSSPLHF
- - TRBJ2-3 TRBV5-1 TGCGCCAGCAGCCCGGAGGGCCGGGGCACAGATACGCAGTATTTT CASSPEGRGTDTQYF
- - TRBJ2-1 TRBV29-1 TGCAGCGTTCAAAACCCCGGACACAACCACTACAATGAGCAGTTCTTC CSVQNPGHNHYNEQFF
many - TRBJ2-7 TRBV5-4 TGTGCCAGCAGCTTACAAAGGCGCGGCGAGCAGTACTTC CASSLQRRGEQYF